The subject of this entry is one TCR beta chain. One junction end does not reproduce the germline sequence, and a read error may be involved. This sample is drawn from a study of shared clonotypes between healthy human individuals. Germline V lookup: CDR1 LGHNA, CDR2 YNFKEQ. The CDR3 has 13 amino acids. The naive CD8 subset, CD45RO-negative cells positively selected for CCR7, excluded terminally differentiated effector memory CD45RA+ cells. Deep-level assay runs were performed. TCRdb's table, derived via immunoSEQ multiplex PCR, lists solely in-frame clones and lacks some. The sample lists about 590,000 clones; over 95% were seen once.

The source of this sequence is a woman aged 25 to 39 in good health. This chain uses TRBV4-2 with TRBJ2-7; 9 positions match TRBD1. Sequenced input: naive CD8+ T cells sorted from blood. Here the CDR3 DNA reads TGTGCCAGCAGCCAAGATAGGGGACAGGGTCCCCATTTC. Protein product: CASSQDRGQGPHF.